This TCR beta chain was observed in a study of technical replicates of blood from several donors. The germline gives CDR1 MNHEY, CDR2 SMNVEV (reference sequence). Trimming shortened V by 10 bases and J by 9 bases, and 28 bases separated the two germline ends. The CDR3 contains 16 residues. Profiling relied on immunoSEQ multiplex PCR, and the TCRdb table lists in-frame clones only, not all of them. The sample shows tens of thousands of clones, over 90% of them seen only once. The chain has TRBV27 and TRBJ2-1; D is possibly TRBD1 (5 bases). The sequence came from a human donor in good health. The sequenced sample was T cells isolated from PBMCs. In nucleotides, the CDR3 is TGTGCCACCTCTGTAGTTTACACGGAGATAAGGGGTGAGCAGTTCTTC. This encodes CATSVVYTEIRGEQFF.